What follows describes a single T cell receptor beta chain. Its cognate antigen is unknown. The entry originates in a study of T cells after yellow fever vaccination. On the study more broadly: Fractions low in cell number were prepared with SMART-Seq v4 Ultra Low Input.

A single record per CDR3 protein comes from TCRdb applying MiXCR to the 5' RACE reads. The top ten hold 20% to 25% of the sample, which has 300,000 to 350,000 distinct CDR3 sequences, approximately 4.2% seen once. Notes on the study in general: CD4 and CD8 compartments shared a small share of clonotypes, likely from convergent recombination. FACS-sorted repertoires might harbor abundant contaminating clonotypes from the bulk population. Clones from primary vaccination mostly reappeared after the booster (96% CD4, less than 90% CD8).

V lost 4 bases and J lost 3, with 14 bases in between. This CDR3 contains 14 residues. CDR1 is SGHDT and CDR2 is YYEEEE in the germline V gene. The gene calls are TRBV5-6 and TRBJ2-7; the D gene could be TRBD1 or TRBD2 (6 bases each). The specimen was PBMCs, collected 5 days after the yellow fever booster vaccination. This sequence was found in a man in his late teens or twenties who received the YFV17D yellow fever vaccine. The CDR3 spells CASSRGGLGYEQYV. The CDR3 DNA reads as TGTGCCAGCAGCCGAGGGGGACTGGGCTACGAGCAGTACGTC.